The clone carrying this T cell receptor (beta chain) was seen a handful of times. As yet, its antigen is unknown. This sample is drawn from a study of cytomegalovirus exposure and HLA in healthy donors. The study's findings and limits: The study designated 160 or so TCR beta chains cytomegalovirus-associated.

Each donor was healthy, and each was a bone marrow donor. At collection, donors were nominally healthy, but unrecorded immune exposures were probable. A multiplex PCR was run with 60 Vbeta primers and 13 Jbeta primers. Clones were sequenced by immunoSEQ multiplex PCR, and TCRdb holds only the in-frame ones, with some missing. The sample shows around 70,000 clones, about 81% of them seen only once. The CDR3 loop spans 14 amino acids. Germline CDR1 and CDR2: SGHNT and YYREEE (reference sequence). With V trimmed by 4 bases and J by 5 bases, 4 bases remained unmatched. The V call is TRBV5-4, the J call TRBJ1-3; TRBD1 matches at 9 bases. The sequenced sample consisted of PBMCs. The clonotype comes from a human donor in good health. CDR3 bases: TGTGCCAGCAGCCGACAGGGGGATAGAAACACCATATATTTT. This sequence encodes CASSRQGDRNTIYF.